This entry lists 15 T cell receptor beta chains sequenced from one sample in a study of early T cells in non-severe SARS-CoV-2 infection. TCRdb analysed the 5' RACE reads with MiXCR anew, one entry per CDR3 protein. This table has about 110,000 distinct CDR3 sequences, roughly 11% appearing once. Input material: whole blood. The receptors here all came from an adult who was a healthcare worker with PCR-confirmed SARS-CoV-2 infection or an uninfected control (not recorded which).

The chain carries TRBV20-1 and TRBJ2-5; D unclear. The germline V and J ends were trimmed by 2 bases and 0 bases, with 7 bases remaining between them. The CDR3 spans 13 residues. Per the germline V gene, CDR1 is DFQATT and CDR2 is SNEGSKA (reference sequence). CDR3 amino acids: CSARIRNQETQYF. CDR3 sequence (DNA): TGCAGTGCTAGAATCAGGAACCAAGAGACCCAGTACTTC.

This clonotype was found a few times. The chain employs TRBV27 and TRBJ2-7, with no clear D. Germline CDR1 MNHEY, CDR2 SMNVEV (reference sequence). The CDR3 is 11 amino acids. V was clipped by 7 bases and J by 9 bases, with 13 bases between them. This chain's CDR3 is CASIDRAVQYF. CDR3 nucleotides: TGTGCCAGCATAGATCGGGCGGTGCAGTACTTC.

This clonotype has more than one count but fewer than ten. DNA of the CDR3: TGTGCCAGCAGCTCATCATTACAGGGGGCGACGGTCGCTTTCTTT. Translated: CASSSSLQGATVAFF. The chain recombines TRBV13 with TRBJ1-1; 9 bases fit TRBD1. The V gene end was trimmed by 4 bases and the J gene end by 11 bases; junction bases not matched to a gene: 14. Germline V gene sequence: CDR1 PRHDT, CDR2 FYEKMQ (reference sequence). CDR3 size: 15 residues.

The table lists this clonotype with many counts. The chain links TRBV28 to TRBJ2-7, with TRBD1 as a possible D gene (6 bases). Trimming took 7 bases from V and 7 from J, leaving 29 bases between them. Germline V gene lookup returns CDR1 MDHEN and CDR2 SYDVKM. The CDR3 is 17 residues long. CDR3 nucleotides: TGTGCCAGCAAGCTTCCAGGGGCCTCGGTCCTTAGAGGGGAGCAGTACTTC. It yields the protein CASKLPGASVLRGEQYF.

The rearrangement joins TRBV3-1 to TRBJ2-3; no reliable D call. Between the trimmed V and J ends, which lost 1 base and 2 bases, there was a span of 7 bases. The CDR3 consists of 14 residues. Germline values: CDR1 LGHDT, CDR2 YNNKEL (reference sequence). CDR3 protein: CASSQGLNTDTQYF. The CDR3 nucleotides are TGTGCCAGCAGCCAAGGGCTAAACACAGATACGCAGTATTTT.

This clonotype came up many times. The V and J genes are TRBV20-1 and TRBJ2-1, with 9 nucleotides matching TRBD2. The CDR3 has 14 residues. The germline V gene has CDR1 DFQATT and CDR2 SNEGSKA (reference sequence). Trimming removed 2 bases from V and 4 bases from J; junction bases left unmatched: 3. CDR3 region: CSARSLAGYNEQFF. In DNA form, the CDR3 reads TGCAGTGCTAGAAGTCTAGCGGGGTACAATGAGCAGTTCTTC.

The CDR3 sequence is CASSYGATYEQYF. The DNA for the CDR3 is TGTGCCAGCAGTTACGGGGCCACCTACGAGCAGTACTTC. The V gene is TRBV6-5, the J gene TRBJ2-7; D is perhaps TRBD1 (5 bases). In germline, CDR1 is MNHEY, CDR2 SVGAGI. The germline V and J ends were trimmed by 2 bases and 2 bases, with 7 bases remaining between them. The CDR3 runs to 13 residues.

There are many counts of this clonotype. CDR3 amino acids: CASSLNRQGLLNEQFF. The CDR3 coding sequence is TGTGCCAGCAGCTTAAACCGACAGGGACTTCTGAATGAGCAGTTCTTC. This chain joins TRBV11-2 and TRBJ2-1, with D maybe TRBD1 (7 bases). The CDR3 loop spans 16 amino acids. The germline gives CDR1 SGHAT, CDR2 FQNNGV. Between the trimmed V and J ends, which lost 2 bases and 7 bases, there was a span of 18 bases. The variable domain in full, completed from reference TRBV11-2 and TRBJ2-1, reads EAGVAQSPRYKIIEKRQSVAFWCNPISGHATLYWYQQILGQGPKLLIQFQNNGVVDDSQLPKDRFSAERLKGVDSTLKIQPAKLEDSAVYLCASSLNRQGLLNEQFFGPGTRLTVL.

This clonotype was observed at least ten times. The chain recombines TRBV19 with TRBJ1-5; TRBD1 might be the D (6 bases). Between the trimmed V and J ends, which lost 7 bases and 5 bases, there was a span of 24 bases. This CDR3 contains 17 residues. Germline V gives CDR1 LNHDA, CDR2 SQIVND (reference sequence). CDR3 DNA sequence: TGTGCCAGTACGCCAGGGCCTAAGGGGGTCGGGGATCAGCCCCAGCATTTT. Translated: CASTPGPKGVGDQPQHF.

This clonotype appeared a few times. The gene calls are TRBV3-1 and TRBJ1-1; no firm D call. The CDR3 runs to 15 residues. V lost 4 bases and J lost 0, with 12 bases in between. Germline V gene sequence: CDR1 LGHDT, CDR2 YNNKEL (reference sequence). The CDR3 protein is CASSLNTRMNTEAFF. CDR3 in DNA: TGTGCCAGCAGCCTGAATACACGGATGAACACTGAAGCTTTCTTT.

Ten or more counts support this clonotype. The CDR3 region has the DNA TGTGCCGAGAGGGCGGACGGCGGCGAGCAGTACTTC. Amino acid sequence: CAERADGGEQYF. V usage is TRBV2 and J usage is TRBJ2-7, with D perhaps TRBD2 (5 bases). Germline V gene sequence: CDR1 SNHLY, CDR2 FYNNEI. Trimming stripped 11 bases from V and 6 bases from J, with 17 bases between. The CDR3 spans 12 residues.

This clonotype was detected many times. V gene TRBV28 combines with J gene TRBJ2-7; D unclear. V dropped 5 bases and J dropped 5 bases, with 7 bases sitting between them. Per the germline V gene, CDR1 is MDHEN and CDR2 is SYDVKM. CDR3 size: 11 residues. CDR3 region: CASSPLDEQYF. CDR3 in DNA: TGTGCCAGCAGTCCCCTCGACGAGCAGTACTTC.

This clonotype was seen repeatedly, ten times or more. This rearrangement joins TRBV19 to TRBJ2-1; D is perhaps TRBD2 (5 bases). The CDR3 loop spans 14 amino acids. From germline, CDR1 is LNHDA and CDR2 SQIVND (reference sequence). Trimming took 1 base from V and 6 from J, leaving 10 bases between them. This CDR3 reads CASSIATKRNEQFF. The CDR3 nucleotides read TGTGCCAGTAGTATAGCGACTAAGCGCAATGAGCAGTTCTTC. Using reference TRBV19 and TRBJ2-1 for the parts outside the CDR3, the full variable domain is DGGITQSPKYLFRKEGQNVTLSCEQNLNHDAMYWYRQDPGQGLRLIYYSQIVNDFQKGDIAEGYSVSREKKESFPLTVTSAQKNPTAFYLCASSIATKRNEQFFGPGTRLTVL.

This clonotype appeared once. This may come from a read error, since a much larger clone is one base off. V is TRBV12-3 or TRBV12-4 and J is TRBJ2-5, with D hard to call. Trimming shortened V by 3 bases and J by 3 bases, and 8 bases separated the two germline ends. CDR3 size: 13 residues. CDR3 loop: CASSLVGKETQYF. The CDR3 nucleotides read TGTGCCAGCAGTTTGGTAGGGAAAGAGACCCAGTACTTC.

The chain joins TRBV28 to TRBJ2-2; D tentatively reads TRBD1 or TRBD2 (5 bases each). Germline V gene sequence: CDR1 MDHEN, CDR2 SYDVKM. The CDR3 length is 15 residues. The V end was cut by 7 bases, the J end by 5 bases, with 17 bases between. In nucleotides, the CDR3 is TGTGCCAGCAACCTACCCGGGACGGCGACCGGGGAGCTGTTTTTT. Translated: CASNLPGTATGELFF.